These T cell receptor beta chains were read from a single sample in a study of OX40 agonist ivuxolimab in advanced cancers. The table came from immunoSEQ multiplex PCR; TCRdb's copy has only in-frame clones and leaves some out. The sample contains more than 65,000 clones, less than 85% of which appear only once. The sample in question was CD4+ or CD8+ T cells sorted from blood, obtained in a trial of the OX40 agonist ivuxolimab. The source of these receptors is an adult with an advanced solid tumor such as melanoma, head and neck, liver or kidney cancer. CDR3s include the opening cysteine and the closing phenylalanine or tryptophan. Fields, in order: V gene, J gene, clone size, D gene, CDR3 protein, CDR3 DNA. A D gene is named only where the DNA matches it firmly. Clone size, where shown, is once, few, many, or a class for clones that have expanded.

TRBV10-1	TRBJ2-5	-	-	CASSAGGVPQETQYF	TGCGCCAGCAGTGCCGGTGGGGTCCCACAAGAGACCCAGTACTTC
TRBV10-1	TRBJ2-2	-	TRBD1	CASSEGTGDTGELFF	TGCGCCAGCAGTGAGGGGACAGGGGACACCGGGGAGCTGTTTTTT
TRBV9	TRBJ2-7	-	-	CASSPGEGFTYEQYF	TGTGCCAGCAGCCCCGGTGAGGGCTTCACCTACGAGCAGTACTTC
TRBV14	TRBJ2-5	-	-	CASSGVTAQETQYF	TGTGCCAGCAGCGGAGTGACAGCCCAAGAGACCCAGTACTTC
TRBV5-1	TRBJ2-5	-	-	CASSLDGGKTQYF	TGCGCCAGCAGCTTGGATGGGGGGAAGACCCAGTACTTC
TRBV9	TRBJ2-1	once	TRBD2	CASSGRVLAGVHEQFF	TGTGCCAGCAGCGGGCGAGTACTAGCGGGGGTCCATGAGCAGTTCTTC
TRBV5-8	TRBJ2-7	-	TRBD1	CASSSGTGNYEQYF	TGTGCCAGCAGCTCCGGGACAGGGAACTACGAGCAGTACTTC
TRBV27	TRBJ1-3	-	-	CASSYHGSSGNTIYF	TGTGCCAGCAGTTACCATGGAAGCTCTGGAAACACCATATATTTT
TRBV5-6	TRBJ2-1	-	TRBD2	CASSPGTSEGSYNEQFF	TGTGCCAGCAGCCCTGGGACTAGCGAAGGCTCCTACAATGAGCAGTTCTTC
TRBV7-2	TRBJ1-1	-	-	CASSQAQMPEAFF	TGTGCCAGCAGCCAGGCCCAGATGCCTGAAGCTTTCTTT
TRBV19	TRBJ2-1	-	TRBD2	CASSIDRLAGVREQFF	TGTGCCAGTAGTATAGATCGTCTAGCGGGAGTCCGGGAGCAGTTCTTC
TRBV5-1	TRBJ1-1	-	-	CASSLGRVNTEAFF	TGCGCCAGCAGCTTGGGGCGGGTGAACACTGAAGCTTTCTTT
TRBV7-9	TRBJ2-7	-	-	CASSLISDEQYF	TGTGCCAGCAGCTTAATCTCGGACGAGCAGTACTTC
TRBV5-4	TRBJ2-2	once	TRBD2	CASSLASGGARTGELFF	TGTGCCAGCAGCTTGGCCAGCGGGGGGGCGAGGACCGGGGAGCTGTTTTTT
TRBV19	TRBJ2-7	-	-	CASSSPTGAGYEQYF	TGTGCCAGTAGTAGCCCTACGGGGGCGGGCTACGAGCAGTACTTC
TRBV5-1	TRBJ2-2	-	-	CASDSGTFTNTGELFF	TGCGCCAGCGACTCCGGGACATTTACGAACACCGGGGAGCTGTTTTTT
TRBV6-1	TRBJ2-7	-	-	CASSEGFGGEYEQYF	TGTGCCAGCAGTGAAGGGTTCGGGGGCGAATACGAGCAGTACTTC
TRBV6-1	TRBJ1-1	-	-	CASSDTQGMSMNTEAFF	TGTGCCAGCAGTGACACGCAGGGGATGTCCATGAACACTGAAGCTTTCTTT
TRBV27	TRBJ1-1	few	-	CASRRGTRTEAFF	TGTGCCAGCAGACGGGGAACTCGGACTGAAGCTTTCTTT
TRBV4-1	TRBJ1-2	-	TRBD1	CASSQGAGGYGYTF	TGCGCCAGCAGCCAAGGGGCAGGGGGATATGGCTACACCTTC